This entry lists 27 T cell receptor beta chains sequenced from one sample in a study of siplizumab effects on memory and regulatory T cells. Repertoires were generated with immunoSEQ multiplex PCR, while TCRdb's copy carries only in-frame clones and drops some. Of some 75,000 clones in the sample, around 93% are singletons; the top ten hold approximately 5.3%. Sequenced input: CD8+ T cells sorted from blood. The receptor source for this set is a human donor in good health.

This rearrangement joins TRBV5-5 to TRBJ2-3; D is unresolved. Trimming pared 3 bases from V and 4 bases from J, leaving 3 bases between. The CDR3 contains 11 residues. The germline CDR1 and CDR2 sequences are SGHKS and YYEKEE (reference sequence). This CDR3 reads CASSSPDTQYF. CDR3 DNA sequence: TGTGCCAGCAGCTCCCCAGATACGCAGTATTTT.

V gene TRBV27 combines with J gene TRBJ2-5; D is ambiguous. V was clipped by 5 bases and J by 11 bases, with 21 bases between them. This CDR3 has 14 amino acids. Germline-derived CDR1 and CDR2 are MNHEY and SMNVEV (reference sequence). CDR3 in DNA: TGTGCCAGCAGTCCGAACGCGGTCCCCGACGGACAGTACTTC. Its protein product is CASSPNAVPDGQYF.

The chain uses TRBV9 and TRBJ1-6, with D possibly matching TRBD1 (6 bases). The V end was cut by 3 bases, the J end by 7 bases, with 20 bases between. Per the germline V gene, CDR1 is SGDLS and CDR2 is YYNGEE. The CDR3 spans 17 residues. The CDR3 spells CASSGSLQGIGNSPLHF. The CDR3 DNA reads TGTGCCAGCAGCGGATCCTTACAGGGCATAGGGAATTCACCCCTCCACTTT.

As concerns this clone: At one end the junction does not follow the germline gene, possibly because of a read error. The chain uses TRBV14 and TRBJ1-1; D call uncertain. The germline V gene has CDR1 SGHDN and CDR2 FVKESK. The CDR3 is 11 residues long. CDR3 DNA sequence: TGTGCCGGCAGCCAGTACACTGAAGCTTTCTTT. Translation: CAGSQYTEAFF.

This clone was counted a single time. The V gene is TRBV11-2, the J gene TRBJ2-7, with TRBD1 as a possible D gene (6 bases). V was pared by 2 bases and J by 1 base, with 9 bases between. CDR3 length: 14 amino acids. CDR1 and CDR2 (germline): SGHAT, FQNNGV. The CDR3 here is CASSLLGQSYEQYF. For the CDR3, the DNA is TGTGCCAGCAGCTTACTAGGACAGTCCTACGAGCAGTACTTC.

The CDR3 loop is CASSQSWVDNEQFF. The CDR3, as DNA: TGTGCCAGCAGCCAGTCCTGGGTGGACAATGAGCAGTTCTTC. This rearrangement joins TRBV6-1 to TRBJ2-1; D unclear. The germline gives CDR1 MNHNS, CDR2 SASEGT. The V gene lost 6 bases and the J gene lost 5 bases, with 14 bases spanning the gap. CDR3 size: 14 residues.

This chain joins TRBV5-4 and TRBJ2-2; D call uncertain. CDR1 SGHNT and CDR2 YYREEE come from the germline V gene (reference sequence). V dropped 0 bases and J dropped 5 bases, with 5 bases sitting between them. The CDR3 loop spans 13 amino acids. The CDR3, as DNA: TGTGCCAGCAGCTTGGGAATGACCGGGGAGCTGTTTTTT. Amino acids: CASSLGMTGELFF.

The DNA of the CDR3 is TGTGCCAGCAGCTTAAGCGGGGGGGCGGGAGATACGCAGTATTTT. Amino acid sequence: CASSLSGGAGDTQYF. This sequence joins TRBV11-2 and TRBJ2-3; 10 bases match TRBD2. V trimming: 2 bases; J trimming: 5 bases; junction bases outside the gene matches: 4. This CDR3 region has 15 residues. Per germline, CDR1 SGHAT and CDR2 FQNNGV.

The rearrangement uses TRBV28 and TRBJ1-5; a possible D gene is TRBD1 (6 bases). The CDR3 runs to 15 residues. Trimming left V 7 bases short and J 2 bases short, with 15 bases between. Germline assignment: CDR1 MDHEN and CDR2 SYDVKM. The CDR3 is CASTDRGRGNQPQHF. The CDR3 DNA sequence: TGTGCCAGCACAGACCGGGGGCGAGGCAATCAGCCCCAGCATTTT.

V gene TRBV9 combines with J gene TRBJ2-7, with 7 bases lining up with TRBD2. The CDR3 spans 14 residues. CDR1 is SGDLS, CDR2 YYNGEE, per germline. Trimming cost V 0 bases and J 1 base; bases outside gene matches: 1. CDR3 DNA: TGTGCCAGCAGCGTAGTCGGGGGGTCCTACGAGCAGTACTTC. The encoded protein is CASSVVGGSYEQYF. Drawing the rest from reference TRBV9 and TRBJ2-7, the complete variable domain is DSGVTQTPKHLITATGQRVTLRCSPRSGDLSVYWYQQSLDQGLQFLIQYYNGEERAKGNILERFSAQQFPDLHSELNLSSLELGDSALYFCASSVVGGSYEQYFGPGTRLTVT.

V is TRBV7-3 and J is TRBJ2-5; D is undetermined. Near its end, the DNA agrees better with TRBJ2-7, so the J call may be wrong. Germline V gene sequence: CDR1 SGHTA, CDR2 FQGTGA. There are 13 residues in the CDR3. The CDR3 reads CASSLSPGYEQYF. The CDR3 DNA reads TGTGCCAGCAGCTTATCGCCGGGCTACGAGCAGTACTTC.

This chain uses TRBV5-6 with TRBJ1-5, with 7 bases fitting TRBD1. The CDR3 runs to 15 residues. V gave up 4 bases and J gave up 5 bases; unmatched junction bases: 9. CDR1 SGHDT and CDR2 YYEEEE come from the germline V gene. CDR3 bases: TGTGCCAGCAGCACCTCCAGGGGGACGGATCAGCCCCAGCATTTT. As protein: CASSTSRGTDQPQHF.

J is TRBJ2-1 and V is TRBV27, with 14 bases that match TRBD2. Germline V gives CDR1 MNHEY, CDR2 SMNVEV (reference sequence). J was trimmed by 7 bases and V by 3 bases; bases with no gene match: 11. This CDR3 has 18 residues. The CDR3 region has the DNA TGTGCCAGCAGTTTTACCAACCCGGGACTAGCGGGGGTAAATGAGCAGTTCTTC. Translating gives CASSFTNPGLAGVNEQFF.

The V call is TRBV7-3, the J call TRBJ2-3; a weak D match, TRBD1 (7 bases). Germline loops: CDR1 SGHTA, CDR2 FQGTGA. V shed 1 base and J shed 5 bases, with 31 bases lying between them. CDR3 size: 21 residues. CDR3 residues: CASSLSPLSYLEGAREDTQYF. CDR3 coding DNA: TGTGCCAGCAGCTTAAGTCCACTTTCGTACCTTGAGGGGGCGCGGGAAGATACGCAGTATTTT.

The CDR3 bases are TGTGCCAGCAGCGTAGGCGGGGGTTGGGTAAATGAGCAGTTCTTC. Protein product: CASSVGGGWVNEQFF. This chain links TRBV9 with TRBJ2-1, with 7 nucleotides matching TRBD2. CDR3 length equals 15 residues. V was pared by 0 bases and J by 7 bases, with 7 bases of the junction left unmatched. The germline gives CDR1 SGDLS, CDR2 YYNGEE.

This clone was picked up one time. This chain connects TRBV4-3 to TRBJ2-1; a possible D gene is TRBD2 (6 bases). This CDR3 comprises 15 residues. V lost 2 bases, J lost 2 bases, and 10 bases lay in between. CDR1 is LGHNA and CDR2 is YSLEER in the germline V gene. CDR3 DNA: TGCGCCAGCAGCCAAAACGGGGGAACCTACAATGAGCAGTTCTTC. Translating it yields CASSQNGGTYNEQFF.

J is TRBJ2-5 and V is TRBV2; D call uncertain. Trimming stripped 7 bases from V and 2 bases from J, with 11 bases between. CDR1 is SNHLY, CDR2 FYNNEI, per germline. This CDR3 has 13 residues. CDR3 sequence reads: CASTPQVQETQYF. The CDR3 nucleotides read TGTGCCAGCACCCCGCAGGTTCAAGAGACCCAGTACTTC.

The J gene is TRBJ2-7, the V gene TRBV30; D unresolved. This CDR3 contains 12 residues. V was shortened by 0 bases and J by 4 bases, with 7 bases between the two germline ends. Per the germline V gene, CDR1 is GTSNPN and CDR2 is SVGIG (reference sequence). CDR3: CAWSVGSYEQYF. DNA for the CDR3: TGTGCCTGGAGTGTCGGGTCTTACGAGCAGTACTTC.

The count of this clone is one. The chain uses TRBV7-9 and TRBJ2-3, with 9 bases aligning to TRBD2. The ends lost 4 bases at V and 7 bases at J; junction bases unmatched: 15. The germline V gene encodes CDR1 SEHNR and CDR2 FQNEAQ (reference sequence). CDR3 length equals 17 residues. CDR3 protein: CASSSTLVAGGPHTQYF. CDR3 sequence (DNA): TGTGCCAGCAGCTCCACCCTAGTCGCGGGGGGGCCACATACGCAGTATTTT.

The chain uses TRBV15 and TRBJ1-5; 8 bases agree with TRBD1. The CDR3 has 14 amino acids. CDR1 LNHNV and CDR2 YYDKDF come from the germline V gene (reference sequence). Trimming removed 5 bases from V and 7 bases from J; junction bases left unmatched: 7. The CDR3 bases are TGTGCCACCAGCCAGGCAGGGGGCGAACAGCCCCAGCATTTT. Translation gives CATSQAGGEQPQHF.

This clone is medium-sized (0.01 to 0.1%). CDR3 sequence reads: CAVWRGGTEAFF. DNA of the CDR3: TGTGCCGTGTGGCGGGGCGGTACTGAAGCTTTCTTT. V usage is TRBV6-5 and J usage is TRBJ1-1, with D perhaps matching TRBD1 (5 bases). V lost 11 bases and J 5 bases, leaving 15 bases between the germline ends. The CDR3 sequence is 12 residues long. The germline V gene encodes CDR1 MNHEY and CDR2 SVGAGI.

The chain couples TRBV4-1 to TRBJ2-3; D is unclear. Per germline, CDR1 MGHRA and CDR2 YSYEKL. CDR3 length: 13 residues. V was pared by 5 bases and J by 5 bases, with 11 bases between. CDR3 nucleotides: TGCGCCAGCAGCTCTGTGCACCAAGATACGCAGTATTTT. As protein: CASSSVHQDTQYF.

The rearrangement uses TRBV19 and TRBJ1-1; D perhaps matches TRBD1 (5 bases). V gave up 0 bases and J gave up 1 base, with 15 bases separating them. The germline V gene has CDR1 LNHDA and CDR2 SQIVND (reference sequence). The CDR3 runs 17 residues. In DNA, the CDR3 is TGTGCCAGTAGTATAGATTTTCTTCCCGGGGGGAACACTGAAGCTTTCTTT. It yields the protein CASSIDFLPGGNTEAFF.

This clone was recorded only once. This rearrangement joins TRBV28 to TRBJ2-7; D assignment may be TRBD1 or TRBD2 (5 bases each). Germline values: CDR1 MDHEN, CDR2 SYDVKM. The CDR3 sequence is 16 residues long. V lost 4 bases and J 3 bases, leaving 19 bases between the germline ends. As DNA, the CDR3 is TGTGCCAGCAGTTCGTCACCGGGACCGGTTAACTACGAGCAGTACTTC. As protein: CASSSSPGPVNYEQYF.

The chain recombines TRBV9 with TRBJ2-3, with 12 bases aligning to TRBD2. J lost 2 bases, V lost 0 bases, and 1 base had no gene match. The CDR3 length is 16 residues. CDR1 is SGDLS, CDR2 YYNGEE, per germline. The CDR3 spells CASSVGLAGATDTQYF. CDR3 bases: TGTGCCAGCAGCGTAGGACTAGCGGGGGCCACAGATACGCAGTATTTT.

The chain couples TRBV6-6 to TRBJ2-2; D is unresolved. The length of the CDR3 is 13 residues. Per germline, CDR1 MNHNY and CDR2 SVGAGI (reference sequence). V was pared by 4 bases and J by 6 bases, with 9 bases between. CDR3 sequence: CASSSSSSGELFF. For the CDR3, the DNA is TGTGCCAGCAGTTCTTCCTCCTCCGGGGAGCTGTTTTTT.

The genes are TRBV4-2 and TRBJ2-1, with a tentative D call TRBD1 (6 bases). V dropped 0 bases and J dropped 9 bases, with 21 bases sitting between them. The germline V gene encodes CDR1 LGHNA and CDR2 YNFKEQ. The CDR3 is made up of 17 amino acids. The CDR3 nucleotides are TGTGCCAGCAGCCAAGATCCTACAGGGCCGGCGTCAGGTGAGCAGTTCTTC. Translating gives CASSQDPTGPASGEQFF.